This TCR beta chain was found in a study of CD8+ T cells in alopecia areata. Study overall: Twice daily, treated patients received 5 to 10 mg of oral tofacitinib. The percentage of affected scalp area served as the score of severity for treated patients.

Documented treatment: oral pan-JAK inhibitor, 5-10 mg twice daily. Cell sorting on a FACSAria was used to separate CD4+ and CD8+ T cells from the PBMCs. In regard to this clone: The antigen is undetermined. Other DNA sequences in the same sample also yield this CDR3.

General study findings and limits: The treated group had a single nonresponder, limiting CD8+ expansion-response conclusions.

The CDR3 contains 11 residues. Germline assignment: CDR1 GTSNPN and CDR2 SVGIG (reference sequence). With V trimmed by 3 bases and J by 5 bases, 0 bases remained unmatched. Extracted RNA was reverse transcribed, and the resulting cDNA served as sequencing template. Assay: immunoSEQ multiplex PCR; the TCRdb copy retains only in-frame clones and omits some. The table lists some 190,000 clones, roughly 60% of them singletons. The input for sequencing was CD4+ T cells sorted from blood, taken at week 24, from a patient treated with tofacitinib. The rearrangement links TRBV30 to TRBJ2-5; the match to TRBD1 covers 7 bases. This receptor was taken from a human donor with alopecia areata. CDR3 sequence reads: CAWRDRETQYF. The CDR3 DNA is TGTGCCTGGAGGGACAGGGAGACCCAGTACTTC.